This record covers a single TCR beta chain. These data originate in a study of blood T cell repertoires in COVID-19. Study-wide context: From T cells, B-cell-depleted T cells, or PBMCs came the material, which was cDNA or gDNA.

The CDR3 runs to 13 residues. Deletions cut 0 bases from V and 8 bases from J, with 10 bases between. Germline CDR1 is MNHEY and CDR2 is SVGEGT. Per the authors' pipeline: Counts of nucleated cells, estimated from reference gene primer amplification, were obtained. Clones were sequenced by immunoSEQ multiplex PCR, and TCRdb holds only the in-frame ones, with some missing. The DNA was the basis for D and trimming; V, J and clone size are from that table. The profile shows 200,000 to 300,000 clones, around 90% of them singletons. The Seattle patients, enrolled during active infection, were followed longitudinally.

The sequence derives from a man between 25 and 39 years old with COVID-19, enrolled during active disease. The chain carries TRBV6-2 or TRBV6-3 and TRBJ1-2; D is possibly TRBD1 (5 bases). The sequenced material came from peripheral blood. This CDR3 is CASSYSGEGGYTF. For the CDR3, the DNA is TGTGCCAGCAGTTACTCAGGGGAAGGGGGCTACACCTTC.